Each of the 27 T cell receptor beta chains below was sequenced from the same sample in a study of CD8 T cells in ankylosing spondylitis. TCRdb processed the 5' RACE reads anew with MiXCR; each CDR3 protein has one entry. The sample lists 350,000 or so distinct CDR3 sequences, about 9.9% seen once, with around 8.4% in the top ten. The sample taken for sequencing was blood, either unsorted or a sorted T cell fraction (not recorded which). Source of these receptors: a female donor with ankylosing spondylitis or in good health (not recorded which).

The genes are TRBV5-1 and TRBJ1-4; 8 nucleotides line up with TRBD1. The CDR3 is 17 residues long. Germline loops: CDR1 SGHRS, CDR2 YFSETQ. Germline trimming cut 0 bases from V and 0 bases from J; bases unmatched to any gene: 4. The CDR3 DNA reads TGCGCCAGCAGCTTGGGGACAGGGACCCCAACTAATGAAAAACTGTTTTTT. Its translation: CASSLGTGTPTNEKLFF.

The chain combines TRBV7-9 with TRBJ2-5; D possibly corresponds to TRBD2 (6 bases). Trimming removed 5 bases from V and 5 bases from J, with 15 bases in between. From germline, CDR1 is SEHNR and CDR2 FQNEAQ (reference sequence). The CDR3 covers 14 residues. The CDR3 sequence: CASSLTTSRETQYF. DNA of the CDR3: TGTGCCAGCAGCCTTACGACTAGTAGGGAGACCCAGTACTTC. Complete variable domain (other parts from reference TRBV7-9 and TRBJ2-5): DTGVSQNPRHKITKRGQNVTFRCDPISEHNRLYWYRQTLGQGPEFLTYFQNEAQLEKSRLLSDRFSAERPKGSFSTLEIQRTEQGDSAMYLCASSLTTSRETQYFGPGTRLLVL.

Ten or more counts support this clonotype. This chain links TRBV5-1 with TRBJ2-1, with 14 positions matching TRBD2. Germline assignment: CDR1 SGHRS and CDR2 YFSETQ. The CDR3 sequence is 17 residues long. The V gene end was trimmed by 5 bases and the J gene end by 4 bases; junction bases not matched to a gene: 8. The CDR3 spells CASSFGTSGGRYNEQFF. DNA for the CDR3: TGCGCCAGCAGTTTTGGGACTAGCGGGGGCCGATACAATGAGCAGTTCTTC.

This clonotype was counted many times. The chain carries TRBV7-2 and TRBJ2-2; 7 bases agree with TRBD2. V shed 7 bases and J 1 base; nucleotides not matched to a gene: 6. The germline gives CDR1 SGHTA, CDR2 FQGNSA. This CDR3 region has 15 residues. The CDR3 DNA reads as TGTGCCAGCAATATCGCTAGCGGGAACACCGGGGAGCTGTTTTTT. Translating gives CASNIASGNTGELFF. The variable domain in full, with the rest retrieved from reference TRBV7-2 and TRBJ2-2, is GAGVSQSPSNKVTEKGKDVELRCDPISGHTALYWYRQSLGQGLEFLIYFQGNSAPDKSGLPSDRFSAERTGGSVSTLTIQRTQQEDSAVYLCASNIASGNTGELFFGEGSRLTVL.

This clonotype was seen at least ten times. The chain carries TRBV18 and TRBJ2-1, with D possibly matching TRBD2 (6 bases). The ends were cut back, 0 bases at V and 0 bases at J, with 9 bases in the middle. Germline loops: CDR1 KGHSH, CDR2 LQKENI. The CDR3 totals 16 residues. The DNA for the CDR3 is TGTGCCAGCTCACCACCGGGGAGGAGCTCCTACAATGAGCAGTTCTTC. This encodes CASSPPGRSSYNEQFF.

This clonotype was seen a handful of times. V is TRBV7-8 and J is TRBJ2-7, with TRBD2 identical over 8 bases. This CDR3 has 15 residues. Germline CDR1 is SGHVS and CDR2 is FQNEAQ. Losses at the gene ends were 4 bases for V and 5 bases for J; bases not matched to a gene: 10. Here the CDR3 DNA reads TGTGCCAGCAGCTCCACCGGGACTAGTGCCAACGAGCAGTACTTC. It yields the protein CASSSTGTSANEQYF.

This rearrangement joins TRBV20-1 to TRBJ2-7; D is perhaps TRBD1 (5 bases). The CDR3 has 15 residues. From germline, CDR1 is DFQATT and CDR2 SNEGSKA (reference sequence). With 6 bases removed from V and 2 bases from J, the gap between germline ends came to 20 bases. CDR3 DNA sequence: TGCAGTGCCGCAAGACAGACAGCCCCTGCCTACGAGCAGTACTTC. It specifies CSAARQTAPAYEQYF.

This clonotype has at least ten counts. The chain is built from TRBV20-1 and TRBJ2-3; 7 bases are shared with TRBD1. CDR1 and CDR2 (germline): DFQATT, SNEGSKA (reference sequence). The CDR3 length is 13 residues. V lost 6 bases and J lost 3; bases outside the gene matches: 6. CDR3 DNA sequence: TGCAGTGCCCCAAAGGGGGCTACAGATACGCAGTATTTT. Its translation is CSAPKGATDTQYF.

This chain links TRBV10-3 with TRBJ2-1, with D possibly TRBD1 on 6 matching bases. V was clipped by 9 bases and J by 2 bases, with 14 bases between them. In germline, CDR1 is ENHRY, CDR2 SYGVKD. The CDR3 runs to 14 residues. The CDR3 DNA follows: TGTGCCATAAGAGTCGGACAGCCCTACAATGAGCAGTTCTTC. This sequence encodes CAIRVGQPYNEQFF.

This clonotype was picked up many times. J is TRBJ1-4 and V is TRBV7-6; D gene unclear. The ends were cut back, 1 base at V and 3 bases at J, with 18 bases in the middle. This CDR3 comprises 18 residues. CDR1 and CDR2 (germline): SGHVS, FNYEAQ. This CDR3 is CASSLDPTLTASNEKLFF. The CDR3 DNA follows: TGTGCCAGCAGCTTAGACCCTACCTTGACGGCCTCTAATGAAAAACTGTTTTTT.

At least ten counts were recorded for this clonotype. The V gene is TRBV12-3 or TRBV12-4, the J gene TRBJ1-4; 7 nucleotides line up with TRBD1. This CDR3 region has 13 residues. V trimming: 5 bases; J trimming: 7 bases; junction bases outside the gene matches: 4. CDR3 nucleotides: TGTGCCAGCAGTAGACAGGGAGGTGAAAAACTGTTTTTT. It specifies CASSRQGGEKLFF.

This clonotype has a handful of counts. The chain links TRBV27 to TRBJ1-5, with a tentative D call TRBD1 (5 bases). The CDR3 runs to 13 residues. CDR1 is MNHEY and CDR2 is SMNVEV in the germline V gene (reference sequence). The V and J ends lost 6 bases and 6 bases respectively, with 12 bases between them. The DNA of the CDR3 is TGTGCCAGCAGCCCGGGGGGGACTCAGCCCCAGCATTTT. Its translation: CASSPGGTQPQHF.

This clonotype has at least ten counts. The rearrangement joins TRBV5-6 to TRBJ1-4; TRBD1 might be the D (6 bases). Germline assignment: CDR1 SGHDT and CDR2 YYEEEE. Trimming removed 4 bases from V and 0 bases from J, with 16 bases in between. The CDR3 contains 17 residues. CDR3 region: CASSEQGDSTTNEKLFF. CDR3 coding DNA: TGTGCCAGCAGCGAACAGGGAGATTCCACAACTAATGAAAAACTGTTTTTT. Drawing the rest from reference TRBV5-6 and TRBJ1-4, the complete variable domain is DAGVTQSPTHLIKTRGQQVTLRCSPKSGHDTVSWYQQALGQGPQFIFQYYEEEERQRGNFPDRFSGHQFPNYSSELNVNALLLGDSALYLCASSEQGDSTTNEKLFFGSGTQLSVL.

The chain links TRBV3-1 to TRBJ2-1; 7 bases line up with TRBD2. CDR1 and CDR2 from the germline V gene are LGHDT and YNNKEL (reference sequence). V shed 0 bases and J 6 bases; nucleotides not matched to a gene: 11. The CDR3 runs to 17 residues. The CDR3 region has the DNA TGTGCCAGCAGCCAAGATTCGGGGCTAGCGGAACTCAATGAGCAGTTCTTC. Protein sequence: CASSQDSGLAELNEQFF.

This clonotype was detected only a few times. The chain employs TRBV5-1 and TRBJ2-2; TRBD2 might be the D (7 bases). The CDR3 contains 17 residues. CDR1 and CDR2 (germline): SGHRS, YFSETQ. V lost 4 bases and J 3 bases, leaving 19 bases between the germline ends. The CDR3 nucleotides are TGCGCCAGCAGCCTCCCCGGGGGGCTTTCTTACACCGGGGAGCTGTTTTTT. Amino acid sequence: CASSLPGGLSYTGELFF.

This clonotype has at least ten counts. J is TRBJ2-5 and V is TRBV7-3; D is perhaps TRBD2 (7 bases). Germline V gene sequence: CDR1 SGHTA, CDR2 FQGTGA. The CDR3 has 15 residues. V lost 2 bases and J lost 1, with 11 bases in between. This CDR3 reads CASSLRGGAQETQYF. DNA of the CDR3: TGTGCCAGCAGCTTACGAGGGGGGGCCCAAGAGACCCAGTACTTC.

This rearrangement joins TRBV5-6 to TRBJ1-2; maybe TRBD1 (6 bases). The germline V and J ends were trimmed by 3 bases and 1 base, with 19 bases remaining between them. The CDR3 runs to 17 residues. The germline CDR1 and CDR2 sequences are SGHDT and YYEEEE. CDR3 in amino acids: CASSSRQEISHNYGYTF. The CDR3 coding sequence is TGTGCCAGCAGCTCACGACAGGAGATTAGTCATAACTATGGCTACACCTTC.

This clonotype came up many times. This chain joins TRBV6-1 and TRBJ2-3, with TRBD2 matching 8 bases. Germline CDR1 is MNHNS and CDR2 is SASEGT. This CDR3 is 17 amino acids long. Trimming cost V 3 bases and J 3 bases; bases outside gene matches: 11. CDR3 nucleotide sequence: TGTGCCAGCAGTGACCCGTACCGGAGCGGGAGTACAGATACGCAGTATTTT. It yields the protein CASSDPYRSGSTDTQYF.

This clonotype appeared a few times. The chain uses TRBV6-5 and TRBJ1-1, with D perhaps TRBD1 (6 bases). Trimming removed 1 base from V and 5 bases from J, with 11 bases in between. CDR3 length equals 14 residues. Germline CDR1 MNHEY, CDR2 SVGAGI. As DNA, the CDR3 is TGTGCCAGCAGTTACTACGGGGGCGCGACTGAAGCTTTCTTT. This translates into CASSYYGGATEAFF.

The chain combines TRBV3-1 with TRBJ1-1; D gene uncertain. This CDR3 region has 13 residues. In germline, CDR1 is LGHDT, CDR2 YNNKEL (reference sequence). Trimming cost V 1 base and J 11 bases, with 14 bases left between them. CDR3 in amino acids: CASSQGRMAGAFF. The CDR3 coding sequence is TGTGCCAGCAGCCAAGGTCGTATGGCCGGGGCTTTCTTT.

The chain links TRBV7-9 to TRBJ2-1, with 9 bases identical to TRBD2. The trim removed 7 bases at V and 6 bases at J, leaving 10 bases unmatched. Germline lookup yields CDR1 SEHNR and CDR2 FQNEAQ (reference sequence). The CDR3 has 15 amino acids. The CDR3 DNA sequence: TGTGCCAGCAACTGGGCAGCGGGAGGTTTCAATGAGCAGTTCTTC. This encodes CASNWAAGGFNEQFF.

This clonotype occurred a few times. V and J are TRBV7-2 and TRBJ2-3, with 11 bases aligning to TRBD2. This CDR3 contains 16 residues. Trimming took 4 bases from V and 14 from J; bases not matched to a gene: 17. Germline V gene lookup returns CDR1 SGHTA and CDR2 FQGNSA. CDR3 region: CASSSYMTSGATPPYF. In DNA, the CDR3 is TGTGCCAGCAGCTCATATATGACTAGCGGGGCCACCCCCCCGTATTTT.

This clonotype was seen repeatedly, ten times or more. This chain connects TRBV20-1 to TRBJ1-4; a weak D match, TRBD1 (6 bases). The CDR3 extends over 16 amino acids. V was clipped by 3 bases and J by 3 bases, with 17 bases between them. Germline V gene sequence: CDR1 DFQATT, CDR2 SNEGSKA (reference sequence). DNA for the CDR3: TGCAGTGCTAGCCCCGACAGACAGGCAGCTAATGAAAAACTGTTTTTT. It encodes CSASPDRQAANEKLFF.

At least ten counts were recorded for this clonotype. This sequence joins TRBV11-2 and TRBJ2-7, with 8 bases lining up with TRBD1. Germline V gene sequence: CDR1 SGHAT, CDR2 FQNNGV. CDR3 length: 13 amino acids. The V and J ends lost 6 bases and 5 bases, in that order; junction bases with no gene match: 6. This CDR3 reads CASSYDRGHEQYF. CDR3 DNA sequence: TGTGCCAGCAGTTACGACAGGGGACACGAGCAGTACTTC.

With respect to this clonotype: A much larger clone differs by one base, so this may be a read error. The chain joins TRBV9 to TRBJ2-1; 11 bases are shared with TRBD2. This CDR3 spans 15 amino acids. CDR1 is SGDLS, CDR2 YYNGEE, per germline. V was pared by 0 bases and J by 6 bases, with 2 bases of the junction left unmatched. In nucleotides, the CDR3 is TGTGCCAGCAGCGTAGGGGGACTAGCGGTCAATGAGCAGTTCTTC. Its protein is CASSVGGLAVNEQFF. The full variable domain, with the rest looked up from reference TRBV9 and TRBJ2-1, is DSGVTQTPKHLITATGQRVTLRCSPRSGDLSVYWYQQSLDQGLQFLIQYYNGEERAKGNILERFSAQQFPDLHSELNLSSLELGDSALYFCASSVGGLAVNEQFFGPGTRLTVL.

This clonotype was detected only once. The chain joins TRBV10-3 to TRBJ2-3, with TRBD1 matching over 9 bases. Germline CDR1 is ENHRY and CDR2 is SYGVKD. The CDR3 is 15 residues long. J lost 6 bases, V lost 5 bases, and 9 bases had no gene match. CDR3 nucleotides: TGTGCCATCAGTAGACGGGACAGGGTAGCGGATACGCAGTATTTT. Protein: CAISRRDRVADTQYF.

This clonotype was seen a handful of times. J is TRBJ1-2 and V is TRBV5-1, with D perhaps TRBD1 (5 bases). Per germline, CDR1 SGHRS and CDR2 YFSETQ. With 6 bases removed from V and 2 bases from J, the gap between germline ends came to 29 bases. This CDR3 region has 19 residues. CDR3 residues: CASKGRGRFNSAENYGYTF. For the CDR3, the DNA is TGCGCCAGCAAGGGCCGGGGCAGGTTTAACTCCGCCGAAAACTATGGCTACACCTTC.